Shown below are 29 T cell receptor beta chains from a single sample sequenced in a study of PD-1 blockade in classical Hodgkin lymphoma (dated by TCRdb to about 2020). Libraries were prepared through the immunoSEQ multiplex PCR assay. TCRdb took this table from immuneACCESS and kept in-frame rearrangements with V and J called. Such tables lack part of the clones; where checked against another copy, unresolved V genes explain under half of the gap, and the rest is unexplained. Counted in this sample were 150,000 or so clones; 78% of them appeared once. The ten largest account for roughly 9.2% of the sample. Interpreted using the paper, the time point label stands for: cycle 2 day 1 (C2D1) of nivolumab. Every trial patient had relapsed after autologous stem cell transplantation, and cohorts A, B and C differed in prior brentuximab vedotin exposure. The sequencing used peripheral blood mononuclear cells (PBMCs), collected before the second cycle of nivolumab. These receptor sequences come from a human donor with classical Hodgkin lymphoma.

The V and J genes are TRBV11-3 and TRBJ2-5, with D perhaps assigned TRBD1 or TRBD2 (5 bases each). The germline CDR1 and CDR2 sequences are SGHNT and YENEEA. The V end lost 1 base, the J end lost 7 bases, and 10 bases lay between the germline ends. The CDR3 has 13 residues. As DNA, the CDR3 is TGTGCCAGCAGCTTAGGAGGGGTCGGGACCCAGTACTTC. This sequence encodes CASSLGGVGTQYF.

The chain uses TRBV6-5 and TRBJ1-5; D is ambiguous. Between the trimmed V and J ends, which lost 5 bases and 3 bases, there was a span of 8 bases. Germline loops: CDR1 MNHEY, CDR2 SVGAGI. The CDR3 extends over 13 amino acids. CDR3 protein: CASSRWTNQPQHF. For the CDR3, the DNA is TGTGCCAGCAGTCGTTGGACCAATCAGCCCCAGCATTTT.

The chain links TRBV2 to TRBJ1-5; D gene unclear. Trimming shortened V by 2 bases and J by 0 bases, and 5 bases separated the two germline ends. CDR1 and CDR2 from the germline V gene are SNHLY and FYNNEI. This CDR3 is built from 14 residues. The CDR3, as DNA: TGTGCCAGCAGTGAAACCAGTAGCAATCAGCCCCAGCATTTT. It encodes CASSETSSNQPQHF.

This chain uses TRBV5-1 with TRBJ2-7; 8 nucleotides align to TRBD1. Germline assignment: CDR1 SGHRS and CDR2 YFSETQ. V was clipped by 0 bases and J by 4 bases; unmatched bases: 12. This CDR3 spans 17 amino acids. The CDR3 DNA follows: TGCGCCAGCAGCTTGGGGCCTACAGGGGGAATCAGTTACGAGCAGTACTTC. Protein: CASSLGPTGGISYEQYF.

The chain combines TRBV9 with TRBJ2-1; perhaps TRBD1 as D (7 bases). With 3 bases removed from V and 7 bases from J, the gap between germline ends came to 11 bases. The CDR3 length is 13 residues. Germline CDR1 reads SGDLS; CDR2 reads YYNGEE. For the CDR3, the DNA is TGTGCCAGCAGCGCCCAGGGGGGTAATGAGCAGTTCTTC. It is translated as CASSAQGGNEQFF.

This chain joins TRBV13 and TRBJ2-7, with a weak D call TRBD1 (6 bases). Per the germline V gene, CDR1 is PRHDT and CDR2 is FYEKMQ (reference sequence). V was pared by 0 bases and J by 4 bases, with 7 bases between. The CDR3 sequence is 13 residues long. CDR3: CASSLGTGYEQYF. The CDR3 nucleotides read TGTGCCAGCAGCTTAGGGACAGGTTACGAGCAGTACTTC.

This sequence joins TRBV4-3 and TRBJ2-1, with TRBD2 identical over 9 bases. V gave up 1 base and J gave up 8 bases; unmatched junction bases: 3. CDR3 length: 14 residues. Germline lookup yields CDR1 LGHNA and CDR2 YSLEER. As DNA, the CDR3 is TGCGCCAGCAGCCAAGGGCGGGAGGGCCATGAGCAGTTCTTC. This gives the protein CASSQGREGHEQFF.

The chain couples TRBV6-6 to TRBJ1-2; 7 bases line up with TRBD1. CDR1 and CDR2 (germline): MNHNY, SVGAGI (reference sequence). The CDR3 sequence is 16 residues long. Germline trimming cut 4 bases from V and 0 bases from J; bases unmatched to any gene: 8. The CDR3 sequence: CASSFRDSHSNYGYTF. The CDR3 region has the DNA TGTGCCAGCAGTTTCCGGGACAGCCACTCTAACTATGGCTACACCTTC.

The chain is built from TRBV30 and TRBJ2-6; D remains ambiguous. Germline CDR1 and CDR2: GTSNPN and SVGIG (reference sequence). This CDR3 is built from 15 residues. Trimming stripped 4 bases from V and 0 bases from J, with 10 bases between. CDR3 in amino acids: CAWNKRSSGANVLTF. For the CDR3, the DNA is TGTGCCTGGAATAAGCGATCCTCTGGGGCCAACGTCCTGACTTTC.

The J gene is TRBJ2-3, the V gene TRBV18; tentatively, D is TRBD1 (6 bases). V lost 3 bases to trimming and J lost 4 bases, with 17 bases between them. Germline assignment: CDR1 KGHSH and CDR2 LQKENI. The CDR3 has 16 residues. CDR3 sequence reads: CASSPYRAPDPDTQYF. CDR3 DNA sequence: TGTGCCAGCTCACCCTACAGGGCACCGGACCCAGATACGCAGTATTTT.

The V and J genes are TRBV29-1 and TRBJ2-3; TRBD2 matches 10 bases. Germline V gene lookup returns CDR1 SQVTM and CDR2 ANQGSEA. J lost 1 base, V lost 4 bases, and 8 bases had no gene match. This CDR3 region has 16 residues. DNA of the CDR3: TGCAGCGTTGGACCTAGCGGGAGAGTCGGCACAGATACGCAGTATTTT. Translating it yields CSVGPSGRVGTDTQYF.

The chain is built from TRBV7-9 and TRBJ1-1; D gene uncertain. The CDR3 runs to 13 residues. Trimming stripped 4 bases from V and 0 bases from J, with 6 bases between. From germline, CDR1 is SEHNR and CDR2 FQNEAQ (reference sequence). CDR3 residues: CASSYGMNTEAFF. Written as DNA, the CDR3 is TGTGCCAGCAGCTACGGCATGAACACTGAAGCTTTCTTT.

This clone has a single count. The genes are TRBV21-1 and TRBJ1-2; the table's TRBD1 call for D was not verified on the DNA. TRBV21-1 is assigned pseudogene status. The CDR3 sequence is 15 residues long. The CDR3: CASSKDRNSPYGYTF. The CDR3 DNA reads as TGTGCCAGCAGCAAAGACCGGAACAGTCCTTATGGCTACACCTTC.

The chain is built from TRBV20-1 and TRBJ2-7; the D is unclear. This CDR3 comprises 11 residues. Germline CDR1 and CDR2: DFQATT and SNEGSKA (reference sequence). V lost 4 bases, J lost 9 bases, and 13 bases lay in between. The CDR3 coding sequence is TGCAGTGCTAACCTTGGGTGGGGGCAGTACTTC. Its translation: CSANLGWGQYF.

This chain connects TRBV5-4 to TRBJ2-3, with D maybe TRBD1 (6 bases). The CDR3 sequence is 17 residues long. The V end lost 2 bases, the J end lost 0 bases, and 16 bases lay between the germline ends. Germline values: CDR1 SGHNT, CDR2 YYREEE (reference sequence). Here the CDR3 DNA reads TGTGCCAGCAGCTTATTACCGCCCCAGGGGAGCACAGATACGCAGTATTTT. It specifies CASSLLPPQGSTDTQYF.

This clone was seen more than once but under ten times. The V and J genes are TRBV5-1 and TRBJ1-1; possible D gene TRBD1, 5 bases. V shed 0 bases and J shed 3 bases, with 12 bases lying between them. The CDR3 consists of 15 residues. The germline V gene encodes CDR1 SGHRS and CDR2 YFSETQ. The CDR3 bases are TGCGCCAGCAGCTTGGGGGACGGATCCGACACTGAAGCTTTCTTT. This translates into CASSLGDGSDTEAFF.

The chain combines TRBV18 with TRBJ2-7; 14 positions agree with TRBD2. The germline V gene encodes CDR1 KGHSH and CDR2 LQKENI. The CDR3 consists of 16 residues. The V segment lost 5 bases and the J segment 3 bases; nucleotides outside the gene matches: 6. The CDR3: CASSTPGLAGVYEQYF. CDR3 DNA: TGTGCCAGCTCAACGCCGGGACTAGCGGGAGTCTACGAGCAGTACTTC.

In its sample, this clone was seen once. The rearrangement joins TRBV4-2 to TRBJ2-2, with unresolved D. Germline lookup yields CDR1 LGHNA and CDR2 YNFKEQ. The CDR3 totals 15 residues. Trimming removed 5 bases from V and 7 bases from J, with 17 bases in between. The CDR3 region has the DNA TGTGCCAGCAGCTTGTCGCCAAAAAGTGGCGGGGAGCTGTTTTTT. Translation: CASSLSPKSGGELFF.

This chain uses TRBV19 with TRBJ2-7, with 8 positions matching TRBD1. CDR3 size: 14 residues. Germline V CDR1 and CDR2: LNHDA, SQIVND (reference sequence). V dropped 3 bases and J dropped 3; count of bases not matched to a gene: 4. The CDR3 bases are TGTGCCAGTAGTATGGGACAGGCGGTCTACGAGCAGTACTTC. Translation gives CASSMGQAVYEQYF.

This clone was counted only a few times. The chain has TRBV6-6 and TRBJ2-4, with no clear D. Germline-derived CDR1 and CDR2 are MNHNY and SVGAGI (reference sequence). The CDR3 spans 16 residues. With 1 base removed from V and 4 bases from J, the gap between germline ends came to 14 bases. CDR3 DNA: TGTGCCAGCAGTTACTTCGGCTGGACGGATAAAAACATTCAGTACTTC. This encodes CASSYFGWTDKNIQYF.

CDR3 loop: CAISSFYEQYF. The CDR3 DNA follows: TGTGCCATCAGCAGTTTCTACGAGCAGTACTTC. The chain has TRBV10-3 and TRBJ2-7, with unresolved D. V lost 6 bases, J lost 3 bases, and 6 bases lay in between. The germline CDR1 and CDR2 sequences are ENHRY and SYGVKD. This CDR3 has 11 amino acids.

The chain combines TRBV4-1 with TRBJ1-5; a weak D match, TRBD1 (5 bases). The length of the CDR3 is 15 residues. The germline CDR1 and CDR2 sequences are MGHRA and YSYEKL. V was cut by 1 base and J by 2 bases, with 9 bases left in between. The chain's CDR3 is CASSQGRGGNQPQHF. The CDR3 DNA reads TGCGCCAGCAGCCAAGGTCGGGGCGGCAATCAGCCCCAGCATTTT.

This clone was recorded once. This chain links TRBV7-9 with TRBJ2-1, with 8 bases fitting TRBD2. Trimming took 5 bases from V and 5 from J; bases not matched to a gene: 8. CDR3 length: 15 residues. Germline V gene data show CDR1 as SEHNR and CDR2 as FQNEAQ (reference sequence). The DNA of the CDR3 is TGTGCCAGCAGCCACCGGGTAGCGGGGAACAATGAGCAGTTCTTC. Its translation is CASSHRVAGNNEQFF.

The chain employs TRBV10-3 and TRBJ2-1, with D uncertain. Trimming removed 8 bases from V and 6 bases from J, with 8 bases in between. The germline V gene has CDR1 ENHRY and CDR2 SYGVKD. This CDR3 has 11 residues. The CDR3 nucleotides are TGTGCCATCTTTACGGCCAATGAGCAGTTCTTC. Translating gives CAIFTANEQFF.

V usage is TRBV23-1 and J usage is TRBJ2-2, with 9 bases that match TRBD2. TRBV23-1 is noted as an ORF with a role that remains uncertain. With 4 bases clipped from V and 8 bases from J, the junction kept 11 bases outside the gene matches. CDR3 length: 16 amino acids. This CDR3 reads CASSLVGREGQGELFF. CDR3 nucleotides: TGCGCCAGCAGTCTCGTAGGGCGGGAGGGCCAGGGGGAGCTGTTTTTT.

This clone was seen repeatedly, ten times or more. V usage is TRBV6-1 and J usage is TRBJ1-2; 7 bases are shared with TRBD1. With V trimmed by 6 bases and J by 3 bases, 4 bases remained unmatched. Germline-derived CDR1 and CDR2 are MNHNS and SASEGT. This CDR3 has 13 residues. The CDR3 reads CASRVGTDYGYTF. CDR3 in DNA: TGTGCCAGCAGAGTAGGGACAGACTATGGCTACACCTTC.

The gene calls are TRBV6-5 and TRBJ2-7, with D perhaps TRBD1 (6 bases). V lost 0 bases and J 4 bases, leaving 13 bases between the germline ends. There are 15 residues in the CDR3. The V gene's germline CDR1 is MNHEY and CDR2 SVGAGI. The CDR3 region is CASSYSQGGGYEQYF. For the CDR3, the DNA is TGTGCCAGCAGTTACTCACAGGGTGGGGGATACGAGCAGTACTTC.

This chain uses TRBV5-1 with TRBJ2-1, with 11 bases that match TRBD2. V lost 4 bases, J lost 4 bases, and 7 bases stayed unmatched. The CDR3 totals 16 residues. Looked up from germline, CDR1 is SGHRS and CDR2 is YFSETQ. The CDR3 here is CASSASSGGSYNEQFF. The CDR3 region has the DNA TGCGCCAGCAGCGCCTCTAGCGGGGGGTCTTACAATGAGCAGTTCTTC.

In nucleotides, the CDR3 is TGCGCCAGCAGCTTAACCGGGACAGGGGGTGGCCATGAGCAGTTCTTC. Protein sequence: CASSLTGTGGGHEQFF. The chain carries TRBV5-1 and TRBJ2-1; TRBD1 matches at 11 bases. Per the germline V gene, CDR1 is SGHRS and CDR2 is YFSETQ. This CDR3 comprises 16 residues. With 2 bases clipped from V and 8 bases from J, the junction kept 9 bases outside the gene matches.